Given below is one TCR beta chain in context. Which antigen it targets is not known. Possible read error: a much larger clone is one base away. The sample comes from a study of identical twins (dated by TCRdb to about 2016). In terms of the full investigation: TCR alpha and beta repertoires from monozygotic twins, unrelated adults of various ages and cord blood were deep-sequenced to test whether fetal clonotypes persist. To rule out contamination, replicate twin experiments were performed at different times with different library preparation protocols. Beyond this particular receptor, the publication reports: Conclusions relied on cross-sectional statistical analysis, since the same donors could not be followed over many years. Out-of-frame TCR alpha sharing in monozygotic twins was systematically underestimated by recombination models, whereas sharing between unrelated individuals was in agreement with the recombination models. Invariant T cells such as MAIT and iNKT could partly confound zero-insertion analyses, although diverse VJ usage argued against such confounding for most clonotypes. Compared with coincidental sharing between unrelated individuals, an excess of low generation-probability sequences was observed among out-of-frame TCR alpha sequences shared between twins. Fewer insertions were carried by abundant cord blood beta clonotypes; a weaker similar trend was observed in young adult naive repertoires, while no such trend was observed in memory repertoires. Excess twin sharing in beta out-of-frame sequences was weaker because fewer shared sequences lowered the signal-to-noise ratio.

All donors were healthy Caucasians. Three pairs of female monozygotic twins, all aged about 18 to 30 years, were included in the twin cohort. CD4+ and CD8+ T cell populations were isolated with positive isolation kits from Invitrogen. The protocol used for the library was 5' RACE. Sequencing was performed on an Illumina HiSeq 2000. Template switching introduced a universal primer binding site; the final cDNA contained a unique molecular identifier, enabling accurate counting of TCR cDNA molecules. First-strand cDNA for TCR alpha and beta chains was synthesized from specific primers in the conserved constant-segment region. To control for contamination, every cDNA library carried two barcodes: a SMART-Mk sample barcode plus Illumina barcodes. TruSeq adapter sequences, together with Illumina sample barcodes, were added in two successive PCR steps. Sequencing of the TCR alpha and beta cDNA libraries was done on the Illumina HiSeq platform using custom primers. As for the original processing: Unique molecular identifiers were extracted from raw reads with MiGEC, and CDR3 positions were determined with MiXCR. For each individual, recombination models were inferred using an EM algorithm with the repgenHMM and IGoR tools. The tcR package in R was used for shared clonotype analysis, with sharing normalized by the product of cloneset sizes. Out-of-frame nonproductive sequences were analyzed to study raw recombination free of thymic and clonal selection effects. In-frame beta chains were kept once TCRdb had trimmed the public reads at Q25 with fastp and called clones with MiXCR. Each entry merges the rows of one CDR3 protein and shows their most common DNA and genes. These V and J calls derive from TCRdb rather than the authors' analysis. The sample table contains 500,000 or so distinct CDR3 sequences; only one count was recorded for 20% to 25% of them. The ten largest account for roughly 0.91% of the sample.

The CDR3 contains 13 residues, cysteine and phenylalanine counted. Of the read, only the CDR3 DNA is kept; its 39 bases are in frame from base 1. V was cut back by 8 bases and J by 5 bases, leaving a gap of 13 bases between them. The same data also went into a second study, on T cells expressing NK-cell markers. That second report states: In sorted CD3+CD56+NKG2C+, CD3+CD56+NKG2C- and CD3+CD56-NKG2C+ T-cell subsets from about eight donors, TCR beta-chain repertoires were profiled. Seven of the eight sequenced donors were HCMV-seropositive and one was HCMV-seronegative. To restrict sorting to alphabetaTCR-expressing T cells, an anti-gammadeltaTCR antibody was added in several experiments. For more than 5 donors, the dominant CD3+CD56+NKG2C+ clonotypes were among the top 10 CD8+ clonotypes and accounted for about 1.0-7.5% of CD8+ T cells. Those dominant clonotypes were again the most abundant among CD3+CD56-NKG2C+ cells in a handful of donors, at about 25-65%. Whether the expanded NKG2C-expressing T cell clones were specific for HCMV antigens remained unclear. The eight sequenced donors were randomly selected healthy volunteers, three men and five women. HCMV-specific IgG was detected in serum with a commercial ELISA kit to determine HCMV serostatus. MIGEC was used to demultiplex reads and group reads by UMI, and MiTCR was used to assemble and quantify clonotypes. Only TCR cDNA sequences supported by at least two reads were kept to exclude erroneous sequences. The tcR package was used for downstream repertoire analysis, and clonotypes were matched between fractions using CDR3 nucleotide sequence together with V segment. VDJmatch was used to annotate antigen specificity against VDJdb, with one amino acid substitution in CDR3 allowed.

This clonotype was sampled from a woman younger than 35 in good health. Sequences were obtained from CD4+ T cells sorted from blood. The receptor chain draws on TRBV12-3 or TRBV12-4 and TRBJ2-1; no D gene is confidently identified. The CDR3 has the sequence CASRSQINNEQFF. The nucleotides are TGTGCCAGCCGTTCTCAGATTAACAATGAGCAGTTCTTC.